This T cell receptor (beta chain) was sequenced in a study of blood T cell repertoires in COVID-19. This clone turned up a few times. Recovery among Cohort 3 donors was established by two negative PCRs, clearance, or symptom resolution. Repertoires were generated with immunoSEQ multiplex PCR, while TCRdb's copy carries only in-frame clones and drops some. The sample consists of some 350,000 clones, approximately 89% of them appearing once. Germline CDR1 is SGHRS and CDR2 is YFSETQ. V dropped 4 bases and J dropped 2; count of bases not matched to a gene: 5. The CDR3 totals 14 residues. The TCR originated in a woman aged 30 to 39 who had recovered from COVID-19. Specimen: PBMCs or T cells enriched from blood (not recorded which). The chain uses TRBV5-1 and TRBJ1-2; 7 positions match TRBD1. In DNA, the CDR3 is TGCGCCAGCAGCCCCACGACAGGGAACTATGGCTACACCTTC. Translated, it gives CASSPTTGNYGYTF.